The T cell receptor beta chain described here comes from a study of cytomegalovirus exposure and HLA in healthy donors. As for the donors, each was a healthy bone marrow donor. PCR employed 60 Vbeta and 13 Jbeta primers. Libraries were prepared by immunoSEQ multiplex PCR; TCRdb keeps only in-frame clonotypes and omits some of them. The repertoire holds tens of thousands of clones, with about 80% as singletons. This clone has only a few counts. The specimen sequenced was PBMCs. This TCR derives from a female donor in good health and CMV-seronegative.

For the CDR3, the DNA is TGTGCCAGCAGATTCAAAGACGACTTGAGAACAGATACGCAGTATTTT. It is translated as CASRFKDDLRTDTQYF. The chain joins TRBV7-2 to TRBJ2-3, with D unresolved. V shed 6 bases and J shed 3 bases, with 19 bases lying between them. Germline CDR1 reads SGHTA; CDR2 reads FQGNSA. CDR3 size: 16 residues.